What follows are 28 T cell receptor beta chains derived from one specimen sequenced in a study of blood T cell repertoires in COVID-19. Method: immunoSEQ multiplex PCR; TCRdb's copy keeps in-frame clones and lacks some. This table has about 140,000 clones, about 79% appearing once. The sequenced sample consisted of PBMCs or T cells enriched from blood (not recorded which). The receptors were sampled from a woman in her forties or fifties who had recovered from COVID-19.

The chain employs TRBV7-2 and TRBJ1-2; D unresolved. The CDR3 is made up of 14 amino acids. Germline values: CDR1 SGHTA, CDR2 FQGNSA. The ends were cut back, 2 bases at V and 8 bases at J, with 15 bases in the middle. The CDR3 loop is CASSLTEAPWGYTF. The CDR3 DNA sequence: TGTGCCAGCAGCTTAACTGAGGCGCCGTGGGGCTACACCTTC.

This clone was seen only a few times. This chain uses TRBV10-2 with TRBJ1-1; D uncertain. Germline assignment: CDR1 WSHSY and CDR2 SAAADI. This CDR3 comprises 14 residues. Trimming removed 6 bases at V and 0 bases at J, with 11 bases between. The chain's CDR3 is CASRLGQMNTEAFF. The CDR3 DNA is TGCGCCAGCAGACTAGGGCAGATGAACACTGAAGCTTTCTTT.

The V and J genes are TRBV19 and TRBJ1-4, with D uncertain. The germline V and J ends were trimmed by 4 bases and 0 bases, with 15 bases remaining between them. Germline V gene lookup returns CDR1 LNHDA and CDR2 SQIVND (reference sequence). The CDR3 extends over 17 amino acids. CDR3 DNA sequence: TGTGCCAGTAGTAACCAGCGACTCTACGCAACTAATGAAAAACTGTTTTTT. This gives the protein CASSNQRLYATNEKLFF.

The V call is TRBV6-5, the J call TRBJ2-1; 7 bases are shared with TRBD1. CDR1 MNHEY and CDR2 SVGAGI come from the germline V gene. The CDR3 loop spans 15 amino acids. After removal of 7 bases from V and 4 bases from J, the junction contained 10 bases not matched to a gene. DNA for the CDR3: TGTGCCAGCAACTACAGGGGACCCCCTTACAATGAGCAGTTCTTC. Translation: CASNYRGPPYNEQFF.

J is TRBJ1-6 and V is TRBV7-9, with D hard to call. The ends were cut back, 0 bases at V and 6 bases at J, with 6 bases in the middle. This CDR3 contains 14 residues. CDR1 SEHNR and CDR2 FQNEAQ come from the germline V gene (reference sequence). The CDR3 nucleotides are TGTGCCAGCAGCTTAGCGGGAGCTAATTCACCCCTCCACTTT. Translation gives CASSLAGANSPLHF.

This clone came up once. The chain carries TRBV25-1 and TRBJ2-3; 15 bases fit TRBD2. This CDR3 comprises 14 residues. Germline CDR1 reads MGHDK; CDR2 reads SYGVNS. V dropped 8 bases and J dropped 6; count of bases not matched to a gene: 3. CDR3 sequence reads: CASAGLAGGDTQYF. CDR3 DNA sequence: TGTGCCAGCGCCGGACTAGCGGGGGGGGATACGCAGTATTTT.

This clone was seen once. The chain links TRBV3-1 (or the pseudogene TRBV3-2) to TRBJ2-5; a weak D match, TRBD2 (5 bases). CDR1 LGHDT and CDR2 YNNKEL come from the germline V gene (reference sequence). This CDR3 contains 14 residues. V shed 1 base and J shed 9 bases, with 15 bases lying between them. The CDR3 protein is CASSQGRPGGAQYF. The CDR3 nucleotides read TGTGCCAGCAGCCAAGGGAGGCCCGGTGGGGCCCAGTACTTC.

The chain combines TRBV18 with TRBJ1-5; D is unclear. V lost 3 bases and J 9 bases, leaving 15 bases between the germline ends. There are 14 residues in the CDR3. Germline-derived CDR1 and CDR2 are KGHSH and LQKENI. CDR3 in amino acids: CASSPNERRRPQHF. The CDR3 nucleotides read TGTGCCAGCTCACCGAACGAGAGGAGGCGGCCCCAGCATTTT.

This chain links TRBV14 with TRBJ2-5, with TRBD1 identical over 8 bases. The germline CDR1 and CDR2 sequences are SGHDN and FVKESK. The CDR3 sequence is 14 residues long. V was pared by 1 base and J by 5 bases, with 3 bases of the junction left unmatched. The CDR3 protein is CASSQGQGAETQYF. The CDR3 DNA follows: TGTGCCAGCAGCCAAGGTCAGGGGGCTGAGACCCAGTACTTC.

The chain uses TRBV5-1 and TRBJ1-6, with TRBD1 as a possible D gene (6 bases). Germline V gene data show CDR1 as SGHRS and CDR2 as YFSETQ. V dropped 4 bases and J dropped 6 bases, with 14 bases sitting between them. CDR3 size: 15 residues. The CDR3 DNA follows: TGCGCCAGCAGCCGAGATACAGGGTTTAATTCACCCCTCCACTTT. Translated, it gives CASSRDTGFNSPLHF. The entire variable domain, with the rest obtained from reference TRBV5-1 and TRBJ1-6, is as follows: KAGVTQTPRYLIKTRGQQVTLSCSPISGHRSVSWYQQTPGQGLQFLFEYFSETQRNKGNFPGRFSGRQFSNSRSEMNVSTLELGDSALYLCASSRDTGFNSPLHFGNGTRLTVT.

The genes are TRBV5-6 and TRBJ1-5; 9 bases are a match to TRBD1. V lost 3 bases to trimming and J lost 7 bases; unmatched junction nucleotides: 14. This CDR3 spans 17 amino acids. CDR1 is SGHDT and CDR2 is YYEEEE in the germline V gene. The CDR3 loop reads CASSSTGTGNKRQPQHF. CDR3 nucleotide sequence: TGTGCCAGCAGCTCGACAGGGACAGGGAATAAGCGGCAGCCCCAGCATTTT.

The rearrangement joins TRBV10-1 to TRBJ2-3; no definite D call. Germline V gene lookup returns CDR1 WNHNN and CDR2 SYGVQD (reference sequence). V lost 1 base, J lost 4 bases, and 6 bases lay in between. CDR3 length equals 13 residues. The CDR3 DNA is TGCGCCAGCAGTGAGTTCCAGTCAGATACGCAGTATTTT. As protein: CASSEFQSDTQYF.

The CDR3 protein is CASSEGFRLQETQYF. The DNA for the CDR3 is TGTGCCAGCAGTGAAGGGTTCCGGTTACAAGAGACCCAGTACTTC. This chain links TRBV2 with TRBJ2-5; D unclear. The germline gives CDR1 SNHLY, CDR2 FYNNEI. This CDR3 is built from 15 residues. V was trimmed by 1 base and J by 2 bases, leaving 11 bases between them.

The chain is built from TRBV6-1 and TRBJ2-3, with 7 bases fitting TRBD1. The CDR3 is made up of 16 amino acids. J was trimmed by 2 bases and V by 4 bases; bases with no gene match: 9. CDR1 is MNHNS, CDR2 SASEGT, per germline. The CDR3 sequence: CASSGSTGDLTDTQYF. The CDR3, as DNA: TGTGCCAGCAGTGGTAGCACAGGGGATCTCACAGATACGCAGTATTTT.

In DNA, the CDR3 is TGCAGCGGGGCCTTACATGAAAAACTGTTTTTT. Protein: CSGALHEKLFF. The chain employs TRBV29-1 and TRBJ1-4, with D unresolved. This CDR3 region has 11 residues. Germline CDR1 and CDR2: SQVTM and ANQGSEA. V lost 7 bases to trimming and J lost 6 bases, with 9 bases between them.

This chain connects TRBV7-9 to TRBJ2-1, with D possibly matching TRBD2 (6 bases). This CDR3 is built from 14 residues. Germline loops: CDR1 SEHNR, CDR2 FQNEAQ (reference sequence). V was trimmed by 5 bases and J by 15 bases, leaving 23 bases between them. CDR3 DNA sequence: TGTGCCAGCAGCCCCTCATTCGGGGACTCAGGCAGGTTCTTC. This gives the protein CASSPSFGDSGRFF. Variable domain in full (rest from reference TRBV7-9 and TRBJ2-1): DTGVSQNPRHKITKRGQNVTFRCDPISEHNRLYWYRQTLGQGPEFLTYFQNEAQLEKSRLLSDRFSAERPKGSFSTLEIQRTEQGDSAMYLCASSPSFGDSGRFFGPGTRLTVL.

As regards this clone: Other DNA sequences in the sample encode the same CDR3. The chain combines TRBV9 with TRBJ2-7; 9 bases match TRBD1. J was trimmed by 1 base and V by 2 bases; bases with no gene match: 4. The CDR3 contains 15 residues. Germline lookup yields CDR1 SGDLS and CDR2 YYNGEE. CDR3 sequence: CASSVGTGSSYEQYF. CDR3 nucleotide sequence: TGTGCCAGCAGCGTCGGGACAGGGTCTTCCTACGAGCAGTACTTC.

V usage is TRBV6-1 and J usage is TRBJ1-3; D gene unclear. Germline V gives CDR1 MNHNS, CDR2 SASEGT. CDR3 length: 14 residues. Trimming shortened V by 1 base and J by 4 bases, and 8 bases separated the two germline ends. CDR3 loop: CASSEDAGGNTIYF. The CDR3 DNA is TGTGCCAGCAGTGAAGACGCGGGCGGAAACACCATATATTTT.

The rearrangement links TRBV2 to TRBJ2-7; 7 bases map to TRBD1. V lost 7 bases and J lost 12; bases outside the gene matches: 9. This CDR3 has 11 amino acids. Germline V gene lookup returns CDR1 SNHLY and CDR2 FYNNEI. The CDR3 is CASTELTGMYF. DNA for the CDR3: TGTGCCAGCACTGAGCTGACAGGGATGTACTTC.

V gene TRBV5-4 combines with J gene TRBJ1-1; D uncertain. Germline lookup yields CDR1 SGHNT and CDR2 YYREEE (reference sequence). The V end was cut by 3 bases, the J end by 4 bases, with 13 bases between. The CDR3 has 14 residues. CDR3: CASSYKTSSTEAFF. Here the CDR3 DNA reads TGTGCCAGCAGCTACAAAACATCATCCACTGAAGCTTTCTTT. The full variable domain, its missing parts supplied by reference TRBV5-4 and TRBJ1-1, is ETGVTQSPTHLIKTRGQQVTLRCSSQSGHNTVSWYQQALGQGPQFIFQYYREEENGRGNFPPRFSGLQFPNYSSELNVNALELDDSALYLCASSYKTSSTEAFFGQGTRLTVV.

The chain recombines TRBV7-6 with TRBJ1-1; TRBD1 matches 7 bases. Trimming took 5 bases from V and 0 from J; bases not matched to a gene: 9. Germline CDR1 is SGHVS and CDR2 is FNYEAQ. The CDR3 sequence is 16 residues long. The CDR3 nucleotides are TGTGCCAGCAGCGTGGGGGTCGGGACAGTGAACACTGAAGCTTTCTTT. Its translation is CASSVGVGTVNTEAFF.

The CDR3 coding sequence is TGTGCCAGCAGCAGCGGGATTGACTATGGCTACACCTTC. This codes for CASSSGIDYGYTF. The chain recombines TRBV5-4 with TRBJ1-2; D unclear. This CDR3 spans 13 amino acids. Germline CDR1 and CDR2: SGHNT and YYREEE (reference sequence). V lost 4 bases to trimming and J lost 3 bases, with 10 bases between them.

This clone occurred many times. This sequence joins TRBV7-6 and TRBJ1-5, with 7 bases identical to TRBD1. The germline gives CDR1 SGHVS, CDR2 FNYEAQ. The CDR3 contains 16 residues. Germline trimming cut 5 bases from V and 5 bases from J; bases unmatched to any gene: 12. CDR3 sequence: CASSPFSGTAYQPQHF. The CDR3 DNA reads as TGTGCCAGCAGCCCTTTTAGCGGGACAGCCTATCAGCCCCAGCATTTT.

This chain connects TRBV18 to TRBJ1-5; 9 bases line up with TRBD1. Trimming at V came to 4 bases and at J to 6 bases, leaving 7 bases not matched to a gene. The germline CDR1 and CDR2 sequences are KGHSH and LQKENI. The CDR3 length is 15 residues. The CDR3 region is CASSQQGAEGQPQHF. CDR3 nucleotide sequence: TGTGCCAGCTCACAACAGGGGGCGGAAGGTCAGCCCCAGCATTTT.

The V gene is TRBV18, the J gene TRBJ1-1; perhaps TRBD1 as D (5 bases). The CDR3 is 19 residues long. In germline, CDR1 is KGHSH, CDR2 LQKENI. V shed 2 bases and J shed 4 bases, with 26 bases lying between them. DNA of the CDR3: TGTGCCAGCTCACCAAATAATAATGTTTTGAGACAGACGAGCACTGAAGCTTTCTTT. It is translated as CASSPNNNVLRQTSTEAFF.

The chain uses TRBV19 and TRBJ1-4, with 12 bases matching TRBD1. Germline CDR1 reads LNHDA; CDR2 reads SQIVND (reference sequence). The trim removed 10 bases at V and 3 bases at J, leaving 12 bases unmatched. The CDR3 is 17 residues long. CDR3 sequence (DNA): TGTGCCACTCAAGAGAGGGACAGGGGGCTTGCTAATGAAAAACTGTTTTTT. This encodes CATQERDRGLANEKLFF.

The rearrangement joins TRBV5-1 to TRBJ1-4, with 7 positions matching TRBD1. The CDR3 totals 16 residues. Per the germline V gene, CDR1 is SGHRS and CDR2 is YFSETQ. The junction had 5 bases not matched to a gene; V was cut back by 2 bases and J by 1 base. In DNA, the CDR3 is TGCGCCAGCAGCTTTAACAGGGGAGGAACTAATGAAAAACTGTTTTTT. Encoded protein: CASSFNRGGTNEKLFF.

The V gene is TRBV9, the J gene TRBJ2-2; 11 bases are shared with TRBD2. The CDR3 totals 18 residues. V lost 2 bases, J lost 4 bases, and 10 bases stayed unmatched. The V gene's germline CDR1 is SGDLS and CDR2 YYNGEE. This chain's CDR3 is CASSVLAGGPARTGELFF. The CDR3 coding sequence is TGTGCCAGCAGCGTTTTAGCGGGAGGGCCTGCCCGCACCGGGGAGCTGTTTTTT.